A selection of T cell receptor beta chains follows, all from one sample in a study of blood T cell repertoires in COVID-19. The table came from immunoSEQ multiplex PCR; TCRdb's copy has only in-frame clones and leaves some out. Found here are about 200,000 clones, around nine tenths of them singletons; the top ten hold around a fifth. Source material: peripheral blood. These receptors all stem from a man aged 55 to 70 with active or convalescent COVID-19. CDR3s include the opening cysteine and the closing phenylalanine or tryptophan. Each record gives: V gene, J gene, D gene, clone size, CDR3 protein, CDR3 DNA. D genes are given only for firm matches. Size values are once, few and many counts, or a class for expanded clones, and some rows have none.

TRBV29-1	TRBJ1-2	TRBD1	few	CSGGQGDYGYTF	TGCAGCGGGGGACAGGGAGACTATGGCTACACCTTC
TRBV14	TRBJ1-3	NA	NA	CASSQGPYGGASGNTIYF	TGTGCCAGCAGCCAAGGACCCTACGGGGGTGCCTCTGGAAACACCATATATTTT
TRBV2	TRBJ2-3	NA	once	CASSGYHGDTQYF	TGTGCCAGCAGTGGATACCACGGAGATACGCAGTATTTT
TRBV5-6	TRBJ2-2	NA	NA	CASSYGQMAGELFF	TGTGCCAGCAGCTATGGACAGATGGCCGGGGAGCTGTTTTTT
TRBV25-1	TRBJ2-5	NA	NA	CASSEPGTSETQYF	TGTGCCAGCAGTGAACCGGGGACTTCGGAGACCCAGTACTTC
TRBV19	TRBJ2-7	TRBD1	NA	CASSTPGQSYEQYF	TGTGCCAGTAGTACCCCGGGACAGTCCTACGAGCAGTACTTC
TRBV2	TRBJ2-1	TRBD2	NA	CASSEWSGGVYNEQFF	TGTGCCAGCAGTGAGTGGTCCGGGGGGGTGTACAATGAGCAGTTCTTC
TRBV7-9	TRBJ2-5	TRBD2	NA	CASSFIAGILPTQYF	TGTGCCAGCAGCTTTATAGCGGGGATTCTTCCGACCCAGTACTTC
TRBV19	TRBJ1-1	NA	NA	CASRSQGTEAFF	TGTGCCAGTAGAAGCCAGGGCACTGAAGCTTTCTTT
TRBV29-1	TRBJ1-2	NA	NA	CSVELDGQPNYGYTF	TGCAGCGTTGAATTGGACGGACAGCCTAACTATGGCTACACCTTC
TRBV12-3/TRBV12-4	TRBJ1-2	TRBD1	NA	CASNAGTDYGYTF	TGTGCCAGCAACGCCGGGACAGACTATGGCTACACCTTC
TRBV11-2	TRBJ1-1	NA	once	CASSLIPGSEAFF	TGTGCCAGCAGCCTAATCCCCGGGAGTGAAGCTTTCTTT
TRBV28	TRBJ1-2	NA	NA	CASSLSGVGHGYTF	TGTGCCAGCAGTTTAAGCGGGGTGGGACATGGCTACACCTTC
TRBV7-9	TRBJ1-6	NA	NA	CASSSVTSPLHF	TGTGCCAGCAGCTCAGTTACCTCACCCCTCCACTTT
TRBV7-9	TRBJ1-1	NA	NA	CASSRLGSEAFF	TGTGCCAGCAGCCGACTGGGTAGCGAAGCTTTCTTT
TRBV9	TRBJ1-1	NA	few	CASSVQENTEAFF	TGTGCCAGCAGCGTACAGGAGAACACTGAAGCTTTCTTT
TRBV24-1	TRBJ2-7	TRBD1	NA	CAISTICQGADICTYEQYF	TGTGCCATTTCTACCATATGTCAGGGGGCGGATATTTGTACCTACGAGCAGTACTTC
TRBV20-1	TRBJ2-1	NA	NA	CSASGIGEQFF	TGCAGTGCTTCGGGGATCGGGGAGCAGTTCTTC
TRBV5-1	TRBJ1-1	TRBD1	NA	CASSLEGANTEAFF	TGCGCCAGCAGCTTGGAGGGGGCGAACACTGAAGCTTTCTTT
TRBV5-1	TRBJ2-5	NA	NA	CASSLLGTLQETQYF	TGCGCCAGCAGCTTGTTGGGGACACTCCAAGAGACCCAGTACTTC
TRBV2	TRBJ2-1	TRBD2	NA	CASSEVPSGEVFF	TGTGCCAGCAGTGAAGTTCCTAGCGGGGAGGTGTTCTTC
TRBV2	TRBJ1-5	NA	NA	CASSASGVGQPQHF	TGTGCCAGCAGTGCCTCAGGGGTAGGTCAGCCCCAGCATTTT
TRBV29-1	TRBJ2-6	NA	NA	CSVSLSGANVLTF	TGCAGCGTTAGCCTCTCTGGGGCCAACGTCCTGACTTTC
TRBV6-5	TRBJ1-5	NA	NA	CASLLGAGQPQHF	TGTGCCAGTCTATTAGGGGCTGGACAGCCCCAGCATTTT
TRBV7-3	TRBJ1-2	TRBD1	NA	CASSSTPGQPNYGYTF	TGTGCCAGCAGCTCAACTCCGGGACAGCCTAACTATGGCTACACCTTC
TRBV14	TRBJ2-7	NA	NA	CASSQDRGGRYEQYF	TGTGCCAGCAGCCAAGATAGAGGGGGACGGTACGAGCAGTACTTC
TRBV7-3	TRBJ2-3	NA	NA	CASSLGAAGDTQYF	TGTGCCAGCAGCTTAGGGGCTGCGGGGGATACGCAGTATTTT
TRBV24-1	TRBJ1-1	NA	once	CATSDSRGRQGRTEAFF	TGTGCCACCAGTGACTCCCGTGGTAGGCAGGGGCGAACTGAAGCTTTCTTT
TRBV28	TRBJ1-1	NA	NA	CASSLGRGSTEAFF	TGTGCCAGCAGTTTGGGCAGGGGAAGTACTGAAGCTTTCTTT
TRBV27	TRBJ2-7	TRBD1	NA	CASSSAGTGDHEQYF	TGTGCCAGCAGTTCAGCCGGGACAGGGGACCACGAGCAGTACTTC
TRBV10-3	TRBJ1-2	NA	NA	CAISESTTLDVDGYTF	TGTGCCATCAGTGAGTCGACTACGTTAGACGTAGATGGCTACACCTTC
TRBV4-2	TRBJ2-1	NA	NA	CASSQEEGAGVGHEQFF	TGTGCCAGCAGCCAAGAGGAGGGAGCCGGGGTGGGGCATGAGCAGTTCTTC
TRBV5-4	TRBJ2-6	NA	NA	CASSGKAGNSGANVLTF	TGTGCCAGCAGCGGAAAAGCAGGGAACTCTGGGGCCAACGTCCTGACTTTC
TRBV4-1	TRBJ1-2	TRBD1	NA	CASSQVGGQGASGYTF	TGCGCCAGCAGCCAAGTGGGGGGACAGGGGGCTTCTGGCTACACCTTC
TRBV5-1	TRBJ2-5	TRBD2	NA	CASSSGLAGAQETQYF	TGCGCCAGCAGCTCAGGACTAGCGGGGGCACAAGAGACCCAGTACTTC
TRBV6-5	TRBJ1-2	NA	NA	CASSSLDRSNYGYTF	TGTGCCAGCAGTTCCCTAGACAGGAGCAACTATGGCTACACCTTC
TRBV6-1	TRBJ2-5	TRBD2	NA	CASSEARLAVQETQYF	TGTGCCAGCAGTGAAGCGCGTCTAGCGGTTCAAGAGACCCAGTACTTC
TRBV5-4	TRBJ2-1	TRBD1	NA	CASSRPGTGNNEQFF	TGTGCCAGCAGCCGACCCGGGACAGGTAACAATGAGCAGTTCTTC
TRBV19	TRBJ1-2	NA	NA	CASSILPGASSNYGYTF	TGTGCCAGTAGTATTCTTCCAGGGGCCAGTTCTAACTATGGCTACACCTTC